This T cell receptor beta chain appears in the sequencing data of a study of blood T cell repertoires in COVID-19. Study-level background: Acute-phase and convalescent COVID-19 samples originated in the United States, Italy and Spain. Nucleic acid was either cDNA or gDNA, and it came from T cells, B-cell-depleted T cells, or PBMCs.

Authors' data handling: Reference gene primer amplification in the assay estimated nucleated cell counts. TCRdb's table, derived via immunoSEQ multiplex PCR, lists solely in-frame clones and lacks some. For V, J and clone size, that table is used; D and trimming come from the DNA. The repertoire consists of about 220,000 clones, with approximately 82% occurring once and the leading ten covering 9.7%. Germline V CDR1 and CDR2: ENHRY, SYGVKD. The CDR3 has 15 residues. Trimming left V 4 bases short and J 6 bases short, with 16 bases between. The chain employs TRBV10-3 and TRBJ2-1; tentatively, D is TRBD1 (6 bases). The sample taken for sequencing was peripheral blood. The receptor was isolated from a man aged 50 to 59 with active or convalescent COVID-19. CDR3 nucleotide sequence: TGTGCCATCAGTGCCCGACAGGCCACCGTCAATGAGCAGTTCTTC. It codes for CAISARQATVNEQFF.